A selection of T cell receptor beta chains follows, all from one sample in a study of blood T cell repertoires in COVID-19. Profiling relied on immunoSEQ multiplex PCR, and the TCRdb table lists in-frame clones only, not all of them. The table has roughly 80,000 clones, about four fifths seen once. The specimen was peripheral blood. The receptors here all came from a human donor in a cohort sampled during active COVID-19. Each CDR3 is given with its conserved first and last residue.

j_call v_call cdr3_aa
TRBJ2-3 TRBV18 CASSPSSGGRTDTQYF
TRBJ2-3 TRBV27 CASSLLGQGTLDTQYF
TRBJ1-4 TRBV19 CASRTGPNEKLFF
TRBJ2-1 TRBV10-3 CAISPGVGQFF
TRBJ2-7 TRBV7-6 CASSLASGMGDRPEQYF
TRBJ2-1 TRBV5-1 CASSPERGVGYEQFF
TRBJ2-7 TRBV7-2 CASSLNRGQSYEQYF
TRBJ2-7 TRBV28 CASTRTGAYEQYF
TRBJ1-1 TRBV2 CASRPPRGQGTEAFF
TRBJ2-5 TRBV28 CASSLSGTRAQETQYF
TRBJ1-1 TRBV6-5 CASSFSSNTEAFF
TRBJ2-7 TRBV28 CASSTSSGGYEQYF
TRBJ2-1 TRBV27 CASSHRTSGGHNEQFF
TRBJ2-7 TRBV5-1 CASSLSQGSYEQYF
TRBJ1-4 TRBV29-1 CSVDSDSGEKLFF
TRBJ2-1 TRBV5-1 CASSSGGSGGLYEQFF
TRBJ2-5 TRBV7-2 CASSLAGGPGETQYF
TRBJ2-5 TRBV12-3/TRBV12-4 CASSFLRQETQYF
TRBJ1-1 TRBV5-5 CASSLMSMSFFTEAFF
TRBJ2-3 TRBV28 CASSSGLRVGSTDTQYF
TRBJ2-1 TRBV29-1 CSVVGMDSSYNEQFF
TRBJ2-3 TRBV19 CASSTARRLTSTDTQYF
TRBJ2-2 TRBV5-6 CASSFTGGPGELFF
TRBJ1-1 TRBV2 CASSKTRENTEAFF
TRBJ1-2 TRBV27 CASSLGTGTNYGYTF
TRBJ2-1 TRBV27 CASSLDGGAWNEQFF
TRBJ1-5 TRBV19 CASHGDRVNQPQHF
TRBJ1-2 TRBV3-1/TRBV3-2 CASSQPTGVDGYTF
TRBJ2-1 TRBV28 CASSRGGDSYNEQFF
TRBJ1-5 TRBV13 CASSLRQRSNQPQHF
TRBJ2-7 TRBV5-1 CASSLGGFEQYF
TRBJ1-4 TRBV3-1/TRBV3-2 CASSLWGQREKLFF
TRBJ2-3 TRBV7-9 CASSRGAGSDTQYF
TRBJ1-3 TRBV6-5 CASTRTGGSGNTIYF
TRBJ1-2 TRBV29-1 CSVERTAAYGYTF
TRBJ2-1 TRBV6-4 CASSSGGANEQFF
TRBJ1-5 TRBV2 CASSARLDREPPQHF
TRBJ2-1 TRBV5-1 CASSLGREIAGTEQFF
TRBJ2-2 TRBV4-1 CASSLIAGANTGELFF
TRBJ2-3 TRBV9 CASSVTGTGAPDTQYF
TRBJ2-1 TRBV4-1 CASSQDRQRGLYNEQFF